This TCR beta chain was captured by sequencing in a study of CD8+ T cells in alopecia areata. Treatment given: oral pan-JAK inhibitor, 5-10 mg twice daily. Isolation of CD4+ and CD8+ T cells from PBMCs was achieved by sorting. This clone appeared once. Following RNA extraction, reverse transcription yielded cDNA that acted as the sequencing template. Some clones are missing from TCRdb's copy, which holds only in-frame ones; the method was immunoSEQ multiplex PCR. The sample has about 120,000 clones; more than 40% are singletons. The CDR3 has 18 residues. Deletions cut 2 bases from V and 1 base from J, with 20 bases between. The germline V gene has CDR1 SQVTM and CDR2 ANQGSEA.

J is TRBJ2-2 and V is TRBV29-1; D uncertain. The sequencing used CD4+ T cells sorted from blood, collected at week 4, from a patient treated with tofacitinib. This sequence originates from a human donor with alopecia areata. Here the CDR3 DNA reads TGCAGCGTTGAAACCCCCGTGACTCCCCGAGGGAACACCGGGGAGCTGTTTTTT. Translated, it gives CSVETPVTPRGNTGELFF.